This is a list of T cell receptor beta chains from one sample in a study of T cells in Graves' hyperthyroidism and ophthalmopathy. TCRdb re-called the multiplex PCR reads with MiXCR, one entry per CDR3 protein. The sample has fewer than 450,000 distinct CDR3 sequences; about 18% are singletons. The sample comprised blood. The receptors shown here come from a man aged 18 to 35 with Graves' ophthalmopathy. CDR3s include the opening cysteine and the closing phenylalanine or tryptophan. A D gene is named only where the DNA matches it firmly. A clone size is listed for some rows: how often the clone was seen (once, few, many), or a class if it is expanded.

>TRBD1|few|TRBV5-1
CASSLEGGPGSNEQFF
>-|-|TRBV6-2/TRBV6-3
CASSQTAIANEKLFF
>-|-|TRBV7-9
CASIPWRGVAGELFF
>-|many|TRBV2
CASGGGSNTGELFF
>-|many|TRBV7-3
CASSLHPGTGNEQFF
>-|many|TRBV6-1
CASSFHGAHIDDGYTF
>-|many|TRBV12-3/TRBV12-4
CASRQRGRGDTDTQYF
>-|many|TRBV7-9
CASSLKGGDRGETQYF
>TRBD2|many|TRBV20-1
CSAGLAAGGRYNEQFF
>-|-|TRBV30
CACWSRTEAFF
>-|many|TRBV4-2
CASSQDWGQDTEAFF
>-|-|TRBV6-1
CASGWVSAQETQYF
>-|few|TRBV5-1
CASSLLYGTASSYNEQFF
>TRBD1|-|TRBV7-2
CASSLATGLATSPLHF
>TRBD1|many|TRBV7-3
CASSLAGQDLYEQYF
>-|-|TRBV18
CASPGRFLGGTEAFF
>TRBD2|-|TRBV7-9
CASSFALAGEPTQYF
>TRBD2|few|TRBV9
CASSASGTSVREQFF
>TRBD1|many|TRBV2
CASSGQGANYGYTF
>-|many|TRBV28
CASKAGQTTLTDTQYF
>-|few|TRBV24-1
CATSDLKVGETQYF
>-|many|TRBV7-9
CASSFSSGLPDTQYF